These 25 T cell receptor beta chains were all obtained from the same sample, sequenced in a study of blood T cell repertoires in COVID-19. The table came from immunoSEQ multiplex PCR; TCRdb's copy has only in-frame clones and leaves some out. The sample includes 90,000 to 130,000 clones, around 90% of them seen just once. Sequencing used peripheral blood. The source of these receptors is a human donor in a cohort sampled during active COVID-19.

This chain links TRBV6-5 with TRBJ1-1; D is perhaps TRBD1 (6 bases). The germline gives CDR1 MNHEY, CDR2 SVGAGI. The V and J ends lost 7 bases and 1 base respectively, with 10 bases between them. CDR3 size: 13 residues. This CDR3 reads CASNKQGNTEAFF. CDR3 DNA: TGTGCCAGCAATAAACAGGGGAACACTGAAGCTTTCTTT.

The rearrangement joins TRBV7-9 to TRBJ2-7, with D hard to call. V lost 5 bases and J 4 bases, leaving 9 bases between the germline ends. The CDR3 loop spans 12 amino acids. Looked up from germline, CDR1 is SEHNR and CDR2 is FQNEAQ (reference sequence). CDR3 nucleotides: TGTGCCAGCAGCGGTCAGAATTACGAGCAGTACTTC. Translated: CASSGQNYEQYF.

The chain is built from TRBV6-6 and TRBJ2-1; 9 nucleotides match TRBD1. The junction had 13 bases not matched to a gene; V was cut back by 8 bases and J by 8 bases. The CDR3 runs to 15 residues. CDR1 is MNHNY, CDR2 SVGAGI, per germline (reference sequence). The CDR3 DNA sequence: TGTGCCAGCCGTGCTTTAGGGACAGGGCACGATGAGCAGTTCTTC. Translated: CASRALGTGHDEQFF.

V and J are TRBV10-3 and TRBJ1-1, with 7 bases identical to TRBD1. V was pared by 3 bases and J by 4 bases, with 5 bases of the junction left unmatched. The CDR3 runs to 14 residues. Germline V gene sequence: CDR1 ENHRY, CDR2 SYGVKD. CDR3 coding DNA: TGTGCCATCAGTGAACCCGACAGGGCCACTGAAGCTTTCTTT. Translating gives CAISEPDRATEAFF.

The chain employs TRBV10-2 and TRBJ2-5; D gene ambiguous. Per the germline V gene, CDR1 is WSHSY and CDR2 is SAAADI. CDR3 size: 15 residues. The V end lost 0 bases, the J end lost 4 bases, and 12 bases lay between the germline ends. The CDR3 bases are TGCGCCAGCAGTGAGTCGGCCTTATCCCGAGAGACCCAGTACTTC. As protein: CASSESALSRETQYF.

This chain joins TRBV6-5 and TRBJ1-1; TRBD1 might be the D (6 bases). CDR3 size: 14 residues. The ends were cut back, 5 bases at V and 3 bases at J, with 13 bases in the middle. In germline, CDR1 is MNHEY, CDR2 SVGAGI. The CDR3 region is CASSNHRVYTEAFF. CDR3 nucleotide sequence: TGTGCCAGCAGTAACCACAGGGTCTACACTGAAGCTTTCTTT.

J is TRBJ2-7 and V is TRBV10-3, with 10 bases matching TRBD2. Germline V gene sequence: CDR1 ENHRY, CDR2 SYGVKD. V lost 8 bases, J lost 7 bases, and 17 bases stayed unmatched. The CDR3 spans 16 residues. The CDR3 DNA follows: TGTGCCATCGCTTCTGGAGCGGGAGGGCCGGGCGTAGAGCAGTACTTC. This gives the protein CAIASGAGGPGVEQYF.

This chain uses TRBV6-2 or TRBV6-3 with TRBJ1-1; D call uncertain. V gave up 2 bases and J gave up 1 base, with 8 bases separating them. The CDR3 consists of 14 residues. CDR1 is MNHEY and CDR2 is SVGEGT in the germline V gene. CDR3: CASSYPESNTEAFF. The CDR3 DNA follows: TGTGCCAGCAGTTACCCAGAATCGAACACTGAAGCTTTCTTT.

The gene calls are TRBV6-5 and TRBJ2-7; 10 bases line up with TRBD2. The CDR3 covers 14 residues. With V trimmed by 4 bases and J by 2 bases, 2 bases remained unmatched. Germline V gene data show CDR1 as MNHEY and CDR2 as SVGAGI. This CDR3 reads CASSLTSGTYEQYF. In DNA form, the CDR3 reads TGTGCCAGCAGTTTAACTAGCGGGACCTACGAGCAGTACTTC.

This clone was recorded only once. The chain uses TRBV9 and TRBJ2-2; 9 bases map to TRBD1. The germline gives CDR1 SGDLS, CDR2 YYNGEE. Trimming removed 0 bases from V and 1 base from J; junction bases left unmatched: 4. The CDR3 covers 17 residues. The CDR3 is CASSVGGGQGNTGELFF. The DNA of the CDR3 is TGTGCCAGCAGCGTAGGAGGGGGACAGGGGAACACCGGGGAGCTGTTTTTT.

The V and J genes are TRBV12-3 or TRBV12-4 and TRBJ1-1, with a possible D match to TRBD1 (6 bases). CDR3 length equals 13 residues. Trimming stripped 3 bases from V and 5 bases from J, with 10 bases between. The CDR3 bases are TGTGCCAGCAGTTTCGGGGGGCCAACTGAAGCTTTCTTT. This sequence encodes CASSFGGPTEAFF.

J is TRBJ2-7 and V is TRBV5-4; 9 bases fit TRBD1. The CDR3 sequence is 14 residues long. CDR1 and CDR2 (germline): SGHNT, YYREEE (reference sequence). V dropped 4 bases and J dropped 7; count of bases not matched to a gene: 9. DNA for the CDR3: TGTGCCAGCAGCAAACAGGGGGCAGCGGAAGAGCAGTACTTC. Translated: CASSKQGAAEEQYF.

The rearrangement links TRBV19 to TRBJ1-6; no reliable D call. Trimming removed 5 bases at V and 9 bases at J, with 20 bases between. The V gene's germline CDR1 is LNHDA and CDR2 SQIVND (reference sequence). The CDR3 runs to 16 residues. This chain's CDR3 is CASSPRESPVPSPLHF. The CDR3 region has the DNA TGTGCCAGTAGTCCCCGGGAGAGTCCAGTCCCTTCACCCCTCCACTTT.

V gene TRBV7-3 combines with J gene TRBJ2-1; possibly TRBD1 for D (6 bases). This CDR3 spans 13 amino acids. V lost 5 bases to trimming and J lost 7 bases, with 12 bases between them. Germline V gene sequence: CDR1 SGHTA, CDR2 FQGTGA. In nucleotides, the CDR3 is TGTGCCAGCAGCGCACAGGGCCGGAATGAGCAGTTCTTC. This gives the protein CASSAQGRNEQFF.

This CDR3 is CASSLEQGPGGNTIYF. CDR3 nucleotide sequence: TGTGCCAGCAGCTTAGAACAGGGGCCTGGAGGAAACACCATATATTTT. V gene TRBV7-2 combines with J gene TRBJ1-3, with 7 bases aligning to TRBD1. J lost 4 bases, V lost 1 base, and 7 bases had no gene match. From germline, CDR1 is SGHTA and CDR2 FQGNSA. The CDR3 is made up of 16 amino acids. The full variable domain, its missing parts supplied by reference TRBV7-2 and TRBJ1-3, is GAGVSQSPSNKVTEKGKDVELRCDPISGHTALYWYRQSLGQGLEFLIYFQGNSAPDKSGLPSDRFSAERTGGSVSTLTIQRTQQEDSAVYLCASSLEQGPGGNTIYFGEGSWLTVV.

V and J are TRBV5-4 and TRBJ2-3; TRBD2 matches at 8 bases. This CDR3 region has 15 residues. From germline, CDR1 is SGHNT and CDR2 YYREEE (reference sequence). J was trimmed by 8 bases and V by 0 bases; bases with no gene match: 8. The CDR3: CASSLDSTSGSTQYF. CDR3 DNA sequence: TGTGCCAGCAGCTTGGATTCCACTAGCGGTTCTACGCAGTATTTT.

The gene calls are TRBV10-3 and TRBJ1-6, with TRBD1 identical over 10 bases. The CDR3 is 16 residues long. Trimming at V came to 10 bases and at J to 2 bases, leaving 8 bases not matched to a gene. The germline gives CDR1 ENHRY, CDR2 SYGVKD. The CDR3 reads CATQSGTGAYNSPLHF. CDR3 bases: TGTGCCACCCAATCCGGGACAGGGGCCTATAATTCACCCCTCCACTTT.

V gene TRBV29-1 combines with J gene TRBJ2-5; no clear D gene. V was trimmed by 4 bases and J by 5 bases, leaving 11 bases between them. This CDR3 is built from 12 residues. Germline CDR1 reads SQVTM; CDR2 reads ANQGSEA. CDR3 in amino acids: CSVGGWRETQYF. The CDR3, as DNA: TGCAGCGTTGGAGGCTGGCGGGAGACCCAGTACTTC. Complete variable domain (other parts from reference TRBV29-1 and TRBJ2-5): SAVISQKPSRDICQRGTSLTIQCQVDSQVTMMFWYRQQPGQSLTLIATANQGSEATYESGFVIDKFPISRPNLTFSTLTVSNMSPEDSSIYLCSVGGWRETQYFGPGTRLLVL.

The V and J genes are TRBV19 and TRBJ1-2, with no clear D. This CDR3 has 13 residues. Trimming left V 5 bases short and J 3 bases short, with 10 bases between. CDR1 is LNHDA, CDR2 SQIVND, per germline (reference sequence). The CDR3 loop is CASSLSGYYGYTF. CDR3 coding DNA: TGTGCCAGTAGTCTCAGCGGCTACTATGGCTACACCTTC.

The V gene is TRBV9, the J gene TRBJ2-2, with 9 positions matching TRBD2. The ends lost 1 base at V and 5 bases at J; junction bases unmatched: 6. The CDR3 covers 16 residues. Germline V gene sequence: CDR1 SGDLS, CDR2 YYNGEE. The CDR3, as DNA: TGTGCCAGCAGCGTACAGGATAGCGGGGGAACCGGGGAGCTGTTTTTT. As protein: CASSVQDSGGTGELFF.

The rearrangement links TRBV6-6 to TRBJ2-7; 11 bases map to TRBD1. V lost 6 bases to trimming and J lost 4 bases; unmatched junction nucleotides: 8. Looked up from germline, CDR1 is MNHNY and CDR2 is SVGAGI (reference sequence). The CDR3 totals 15 residues. The CDR3 is CASRGAGTGGYEQYF. CDR3 nucleotides: TGTGCCAGCAGGGGAGCCGGGACAGGGGGGTACGAGCAGTACTTC.

The gene calls are TRBV7-3 and TRBJ2-5; 14 bases align to TRBD2. The CDR3 extends over 17 amino acids. V lost 5 bases and J lost 5; bases outside the gene matches: 10. Germline V gene sequence: CDR1 SGHTA, CDR2 FQGTGA. CDR3 in DNA: TGTGCCAGCAGCCAAGGACTAGCGGGAGGAGGTGGGGAGACCCAGTACTTC. Translation gives CASSQGLAGGGGETQYF.

This clone was seen once. The chain employs TRBV6-5 and TRBJ2-2; 7 nucleotides line up with TRBD1. From germline, CDR1 is MNHEY and CDR2 SVGAGI. Losses at the gene ends were 6 bases for V and 13 bases for J; bases not matched to a gene: 17. The CDR3 runs to 15 residues. CDR3 sequence: CASSNGQEILEGLFF. As DNA, the CDR3 is TGTGCCAGCAGCAACGGACAGGAGATACTGGAAGGGCTGTTTTTT.

The chain couples TRBV6-5 to TRBJ2-5; TRBD2 might be the D (5 bases). The CDR3 is 15 residues long. Germline CDR1 and CDR2: MNHEY and SVGAGI. Trimming shortened V by 0 bases and J by 1 base, and 9 bases separated the two germline ends. As DNA, the CDR3 is TGTGCCAGCAGTTACTCGATGCGGGTCCAAGAGACCCAGTACTTC. Protein product: CASSYSMRVQETQYF.

This chain uses TRBV4-1 with TRBJ1-2; no reliable D call. CDR3 length equals 16 residues. CDR1 and CDR2 from the germline V gene are MGHRA and YSYEKL. Deletions cut 0 bases from V and 5 bases from J, with 16 bases between. The CDR3 region is CASSQDEAHGGYGYTF. CDR3 DNA sequence: TGCGCCAGCAGCCAAGATGAGGCCCACGGCGGGTATGGCTACACCTTC.